Below, 11 T cell receptor beta chains from the same sample are listed, as sequenced in a study of a mutant IDH1 vaccine in newly diagnosed glioma. The table came from immunoSEQ multiplex PCR; TCRdb's copy has only in-frame clones and leaves some out. The sample consists of 30,000 to 35,000 clones, roughly 83% of them appearing once. These receptors lack a known antigen. Documented time point: week 5, during vaccination. A single vaccine dose contained 300 ug of mutant IDH1 20-mer peptide, and topical imiquimod was used with it. Source: PBMCs, taken from a glioma patient whose treatment included an IDH1 peptide vaccine. The source of these receptors is a man aged 25-45 years with glioma.

This clone has more than one count but fewer than ten. The chain employs TRBV21-1 and TRBJ2-5; TRBD1, the D gene given by the table, was not confirmed from the DNA. The J call is doubtful: the DNA matches TRBJ2-7 better. TRBV21-1 corresponds to a pseudogene. The CDR3 has 13 residues. CDR3 sequence: CASSKQGLGEQYF. In DNA form, the CDR3 reads TGTGCCAGTTCAAAACAGGGTCTAGGCGAGCAGTACTTC.

A few counts support this clone. The gene calls are TRBV19 and TRBJ1-5, with TRBD1 matching over 7 bases. Germline-derived CDR1 and CDR2 are LNHDA and SQIVND (reference sequence). Trimming took 9 bases from V and 0 from J; bases not matched to a gene: 5. The CDR3 has 14 residues. CDR3 nucleotides: TGTGCCAGCTCCGGGACAGCTAGCAATCAGCCCCAGCATTTT. Its translation: CASSGTASNQPQHF. Full variable domain (missing parts from reference TRBV19 and TRBJ1-5): DGGITQSPKYLFRKEGQNVTLSCEQNLNHDAMYWYRQDPGQGLRLIYYSQIVNDFQKGDIAEGYSVSREKKESFPLTVTSAQKNPTAFYLCASSGTASNQPQHFGDGTRLSIL.

The V gene is TRBV18, the J gene TRBJ2-7; 7 positions agree with TRBD2. Trimming cost V 0 bases and J 6 bases; bases outside gene matches: 8. The CDR3 runs 15 residues. CDR1 is KGHSH, CDR2 LQKENI, per germline. The CDR3 DNA reads TGTGCCAGCTCACCACCGGGTACTAGCGCTAGCGAGCAGTACTTC. Protein product: CASSPPGTSASEQYF.

The rearrangement links TRBV4-1 to TRBJ2-7; unclear D gene. CDR3 size: 15 residues. CDR1 and CDR2 from the germline V gene are MGHRA and YSYEKL. Trimming shortened V by 1 base and J by 2 bases, and 12 bases separated the two germline ends. The DNA for the CDR3 is TGCGCCAGCAGCCAAGCGCCCCTTTGGACCTACGAGCAGTACTTC. Protein: CASSQAPLWTYEQYF.

This clone appeared a few times. The chain combines TRBV4-3 with TRBJ2-7, with D possibly TRBD1 on 5 matching bases. The CDR3 is made up of 17 amino acids. CDR1 is LGHNA and CDR2 is YSLEER in the germline V gene. V was cut by 0 bases and J by 3 bases, with 18 bases left in between. Written as DNA, the CDR3 is TGCGCCAGCAGCCAAGATTTGGGCCAGGGATTAAACTACGAGCAGTACTTC. It yields the protein CASSQDLGQGLNYEQYF.

This sequence joins TRBV30 and TRBJ1-2; TRBD1 matches 8 bases. Germline V gene data show CDR1 as GTSNPN and CDR2 as SVGIG (reference sequence). This CDR3 has 15 residues. V trimming: 3 bases; J trimming: 6 bases; junction bases outside the gene matches: 12. The CDR3 region has the DNA TGTGCCTGGAGCGCTACAACTTCAGGGGGCGATGGCTACACCTTC. This translates into CAWSATTSGGDGYTF.

This clone was observed once. The V gene is TRBV25-1, the J gene TRBJ2-3; possible D gene TRBD2, 6 bases. The CDR3 runs to 16 residues. Trimming left V 4 bases short and J 0 bases short, with 14 bases between. Per the germline V gene, CDR1 is MGHDK and CDR2 is SYGVNS. CDR3 region: CASSGTEGPSTDTQYF. Here the CDR3 DNA reads TGTGCCAGCAGTGGGACGGAGGGACCTAGCACAGATACGCAGTATTTT.

This rearrangement joins TRBV9 to TRBJ1-1; 8 nucleotides line up with TRBD1. Germline V gene data show CDR1 as SGDLS and CDR2 as YYNGEE. This CDR3 is built from 17 residues. Losses at the gene ends were 3 bases for V and 4 bases for J; bases not matched to a gene: 14. CDR3 sequence (DNA): TGTGCCAGCAGCGCTAGAGGTATCGGACAGGGATTCACTGAAGCTTTCTTT. Translation: CASSARGIGQGFTEAFF.

The chain employs TRBV21-1 and TRBJ1-6; the DNA was not compared with TRBD1, the D call given in the table. TRBV21-1 is noted as a pseudogene. The CDR3 contains 16 residues. The CDR3: CASSKDPVTYNSPLHF. Here the CDR3 DNA reads TGTGCCAGCAGCAAAGATCCAGTAACCTATAATTCACCCCTCCACTTT.

This clone was counted a few times. V is TRBV19 and J is TRBJ1-6; D remains unclear. The V and J ends lost 6 bases and 7 bases respectively, with 7 bases between them. The length of the CDR3 is 12 residues. Germline V gene data show CDR1 as LNHDA and CDR2 as SQIVND (reference sequence). CDR3 sequence reads: CASSEQNSPLHF. CDR3 in DNA: TGTGCCAGTAGCGAACAGAATTCACCCCTCCACTTT.

The gene calls are TRBV4-1 and TRBJ2-7, with a weak D call TRBD1 (6 bases). The germline V gene encodes CDR1 MGHRA and CDR2 YSYEKL. This CDR3 has 13 amino acids. V was pared by 2 bases and J by 6 bases, with 11 bases between. CDR3 amino acids: CASSQRTGPEQYF. The CDR3, as DNA: TGCGCCAGCAGCCAACGTACAGGGCCCGAGCAGTACTTC.